The rows below give T cell receptor beta chains drawn from one sample of a study of vaccination effects on CD4 cells after COVID-19. TCRdb's copy holds only in-frame clones and misses some; the assay was immunoSEQ multiplex PCR. This table holds approximately 30,000 clones, about four fifths found once. Their antigens are not known. This material consisted of CD4+ T cells from PBMCs cultured with HCoV-NL63 spike peptides, taken after COVID-19 vaccination. The receptor source for this set is a human donor who received a COVID-19 vaccine. Some clones in this sample may be carry-over from other donors' samples. Both conserved end residues are part of each CDR3. The D gene is left open where the match is weak. Clone size, where shown, is once, few, many, or a class for clones that have expanded.

j_call	d_call	v_call	clone_size	cdr3_aa	cdr3_nt
TRBJ1-6	-	TRBV7-3	-	CASSLGTDNSPLHF	TGTGCCAGCAGCCTCGGGACGGATAATTCACCCCTCCACTTT
TRBJ2-3	-	TRBV24-1	-	CATSDDDGSTDTQYF	TGTGCCACCAGTGATGACGACGGGAGCACAGATACGCAGTATTTT
TRBJ1-2	-	TRBV12-3/TRBV12-4	-	CASSFAGRYGYTF	TGTGCCAGCAGTTTCGCAGGACGCTATGGCTACACCTTC
TRBJ2-5	TRBD1	TRBV19	-	CASSTLDRVRETQYF	TGTGCCAGTAGTACATTGGACAGGGTGAGGGAGACCCAGTACTTC
TRBJ2-3	TRBD2	TRBV7-2	-	CASSVPSGGPDTQYF	TGTGCCAGCAGCGTGCCTAGCGGGGGGCCGGATACGCAGTATTTT
TRBJ2-5	TRBD1	TRBV3-1/TRBV3-2	once	CASSRTGGSGETQYF	TGTGCCAGCAGCCGAACAGGGGGAAGTGGAGAGACCCAGTACTTC
TRBJ2-1	TRBD2	TRBV5-1	once	CASSLVAGGNNEQFF	TGCGCCAGCAGCTTGGTGGCGGGGGGGAACAATGAGCAGTTCTTC
TRBJ2-1	-	TRBV2	-	CASSASWGGELFF	TGTGCCAGCAGTGCGTCGTGGGGCGGCGAGCTGTTCTTC
TRBJ2-3	-	TRBV11-2	-	CASSLVRGQYTDTQYF	TGTGCCAGCAGCTTAGTGCGGGGGCAATACACAGATACGCAGTATTTT
TRBJ1-2	-	TRBV5-8	-	CASSLSSGQNYGYTF	TGTGCCAGCAGCTTGAGTTCCGGACAGAACTATGGCTACACCTTC
TRBJ2-2	-	TRBV7-8	once	CASSPVIGTSGPGELFF	TGTGCCAGCAGCCCGGTAATAGGCACAAGTGGGCCCGGGGAGCTGTTTTTT
TRBJ2-5	-	TRBV28	-	CASSLTRGGKTQYF	TGTGCCAGCAGTTTAACGCGGGGCGGAAAGACCCAGTACTTC
TRBJ1-1	-	TRBV28	-	CASSTWDQTQGNTEAFF	TGTGCCAGCAGTACCTGGGACCAAACCCAGGGGAACACTGAAGCTTTCTTT
TRBJ1-5	-	TRBV28	-	CASINYRENQPQHF	TGTGCCAGCATCAACTACAGGGAAAATCAGCCCCAGCATTTT
TRBJ1-6	TRBD1	TRBV19	-	CASNGAGGLFSPLHF	TGTGCCAGTAATGGGGCAGGGGGCTTGTTTTCACCCCTCCACTTT
TRBJ1-1	-	TRBV19	once	CASRRDRDNTEAFF	TGTGCCAGTAGAAGGGATAGGGACAACACTGAAGCTTTCTTT
TRBJ2-1	TRBD2	TRBV10-1	-	CASSSGTSGFNEQFF	TGCGCCAGCAGTTCAGGGACTAGCGGCTTCAATGAGCAGTTCTTC
TRBJ1-1	-	TRBV20-1	-	CSASRVGYTEAFF	TGCAGTGCTAGTCGCGTAGGATACACTGAAGCTTTCTTT
TRBJ2-7	-	TRBV10-1	-	CASSTGGPQYF	TGCGCCAGCAGCACTGGAGGTCCGCAGTACTTC
TRBJ1-2	-	TRBV6-6	-	CASSYQGNYGYTF	TGTGCCAGCAGTTACCAGGGGAACTATGGCTACACCTTC
TRBJ1-6	-	TRBV14	few	CASSPRAANSPLHF	TGTGCCAGCAGCCCCCGGGCCGCAAATTCACCCCTCCACTTT
TRBJ1-4	TRBD1	TRBV6-5	-	CASSYSRTGGLVKLFF	TGTGCCAGCAGTTACTCTCGGACAGGGGGCCTGGTGAAACTGTTTTTT
TRBJ1-2	-	TRBV7-8	few	CASSSRSSRDMGYGYTF	TGTGCCAGCAGCTCAAGATCATCGAGGGATATGGGGTATGGCTACACCTTC
TRBJ2-1	-	TRBV18	-	CASSQQGFEQFF	TGTGCCAGCTCTCAACAGGGTTTCGAGCAGTTCTTC
TRBJ2-3	-	TRBV7-3	-	CASSSQAGTQDTQYF	TGTGCCAGCAGCTCCCAGGCGGGTACACAGGATACGCAGTATTTT
TRBJ1-2	TRBD1	TRBV18	-	CASSPTGLYGYTF	TGTGCCAGCTCACCGACAGGGTTATATGGCTACACCTTC
TRBJ2-5	TRBD2	TRBV7-9	-	CASSLEDRLAGGHQETQYF	TGTGCCAGCAGCTTAGAGGACAGACTAGCGGGGGGCCACCAAGAGACCCAGTACTTC
TRBJ2-2	-	TRBV5-1	-	CASSPRGPAGELFF	TGCGCCAGCAGCCCTCGGGGGCCCGCCGGGGAGCTGTTTTTT
TRBJ2-3	-	TRBV7-8	-	CASSPSGPNTQYF	TGTGCCAGCAGCCCATCCGGGCCAAATACGCAGTATTTT
TRBJ1-1	-	TRBV29-1	-	CSVPPKGSNTEAFF	TGCAGCGTGCCACCCAAAGGTAGCAACACTGAAGCTTTCTTT
TRBJ1-4	-	TRBV6-6	-	CASSYPGGALFF	TGTGCCAGCAGTTACCCTGGGGGGGCACTGTTTTTT
TRBJ1-5	-	TRBV19	-	CASSNTGNGQPQHF	TGTGCCAGTAGTAACACAGGGAATGGCCAGCCCCAGCATTTT
TRBJ1-2	-	TRBV6-5	once	CASSPPFGGGYGYTF	TGTGCCAGCAGTCCCCCCTTTGGGGGAGGCTATGGCTACACCTTC
TRBJ1-2	-	TRBV5-1	-	CASSLGSSGYGYTF	TGCGCCAGCAGCTTGGGATCCTCGGGGTATGGCTACACCTTC
TRBJ1-3	-	TRBV2	-	CASSESTGSGNTIYF	TGTGCCAGCAGTGAAAGCACAGGCTCTGGAAACACCATATATTTT
TRBJ2-1	-	TRBV4-1	-	CASSQGGGYNEQFF	TGCGCCAGCAGCCAAGGTGGAGGCTACAATGAGCAGTTCTTC
TRBJ2-5	-	TRBV18	-	CASSQGGLRREAQYF	TGTGCCAGCTCACAAGGAGGTTTGAGAAGAGAGGCCCAGTACTTC
TRBJ2-5	-	TRBV18	-	CASSPMGQGFRETQYF	TGTGCCAGCTCACCTATGGGCCAGGGGTTTAGAGAGACCCAGTACTTC
TRBJ2-5	-	TRBV7-6	-	CASSRRGGGETQYF	TGTGCCAGCAGCAGACGGGGAGGGGGGGAGACCCAGTACTTC
TRBJ2-2	-	TRBV5-4	-	CASSLGGATNTGELFF	TGTGCCAGCAGCTTGGGGGGGGCGACGAACACCGGGGAGCTGTTTTTT
TRBJ1-4	-	TRBV11-2	-	CASSLEDSATNEKLFF	TGTGCCAGCAGCTTAGAAGACAGCGCAACTAATGAAAAACTGTTTTTT
TRBJ2-1	TRBD1	TRBV7-8	-	CASSFRTGYNEQFF	TGTGCCAGCAGCTTCCGGACAGGCTACAATGAGCAGTTCTTC
TRBJ1-2	-	TRBV6-6	-	CASRLDYGYTF	TGTGCCAGCCGCCTTGACTATGGCTACACCTTC
TRBJ2-1	TRBD2	TRBV4-3	-	CASSHLQLAGGSSEQFF	TGCGCCAGCAGCCACCTGCAACTAGCGGGGGGGAGTAGTGAGCAGTTCTTC
TRBJ2-2	-	TRBV2	-	CASSENGGTNTGELFF	TGTGCCAGCAGTGAAAATGGAGGGACAAACACCGGGGAGCTGTTTTTT